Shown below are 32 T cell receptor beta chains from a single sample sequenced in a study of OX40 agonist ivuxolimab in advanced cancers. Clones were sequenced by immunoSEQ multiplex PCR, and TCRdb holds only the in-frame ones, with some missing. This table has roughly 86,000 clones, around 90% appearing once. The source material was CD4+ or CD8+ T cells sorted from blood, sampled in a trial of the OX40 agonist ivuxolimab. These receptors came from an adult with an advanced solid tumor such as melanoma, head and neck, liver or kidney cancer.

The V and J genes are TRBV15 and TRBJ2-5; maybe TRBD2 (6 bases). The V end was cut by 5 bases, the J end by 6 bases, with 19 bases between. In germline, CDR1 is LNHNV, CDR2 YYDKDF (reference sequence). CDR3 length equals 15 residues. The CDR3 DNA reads TGTGCCACCAGCTCCCGAATAGCCGGGGGAAAGACCCAGTACTTC. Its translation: CATSSRIAGGKTQYF. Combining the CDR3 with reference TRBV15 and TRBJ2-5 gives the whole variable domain DAMVIQNPRYQVTQFGKPVTLSCSQTLNHNVMYWYQQKSSQAPKLLFHYYDKDFNNEADTPDNFQSRRPNTSFCFLDIRSPGLGDTAMYLCATSSRIAGGKTQYFGPGTRLLVL.

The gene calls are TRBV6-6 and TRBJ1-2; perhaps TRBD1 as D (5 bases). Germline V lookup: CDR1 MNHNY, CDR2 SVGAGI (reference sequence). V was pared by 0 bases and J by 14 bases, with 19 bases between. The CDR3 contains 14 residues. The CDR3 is CASSYSIPGGWWTF. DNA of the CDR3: TGTGCCAGCAGTTACTCGATACCCGGGGGGTGGTGGACCTTC.

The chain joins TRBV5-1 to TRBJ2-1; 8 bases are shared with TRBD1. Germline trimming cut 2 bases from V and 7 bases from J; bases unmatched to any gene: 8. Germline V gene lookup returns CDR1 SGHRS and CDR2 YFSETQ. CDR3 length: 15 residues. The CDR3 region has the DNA TGCGCCAGCAGCTTCCAGGACAGGGCGGTGAATGAGCAGTTCTTC. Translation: CASSFQDRAVNEQFF. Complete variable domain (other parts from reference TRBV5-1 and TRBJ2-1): KAGVTQTPRYLIKTRGQQVTLSCSPISGHRSVSWYQQTPGQGLQFLFEYFSETQRNKGNFPGRFSGRQFSNSRSEMNVSTLELGDSALYLCASSFQDRAVNEQFFGPGTRLTVL.

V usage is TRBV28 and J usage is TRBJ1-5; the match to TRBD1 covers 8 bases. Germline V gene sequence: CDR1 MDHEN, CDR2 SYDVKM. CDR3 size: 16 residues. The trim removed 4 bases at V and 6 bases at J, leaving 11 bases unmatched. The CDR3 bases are TGTGCCAGCAGTTCACAGCCCCCCAGGGGGCCTCAGCCCCAGCATTTT. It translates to CASSSQPPRGPQPQHF.

The CDR3 spells CASSRDRLNTEAFF. In DNA form, the CDR3 reads TGTGCCAGCAGCCGGGACAGGTTGAACACTGAAGCTTTCTTT. V usage is TRBV5-4 and J usage is TRBJ1-1; 8 nucleotides match TRBD1. CDR1 is SGHNT, CDR2 YYREEE, per germline (reference sequence). This CDR3 has 14 residues. After removal of 4 bases from V and 0 bases from J, the junction contained 2 bases not matched to a gene.

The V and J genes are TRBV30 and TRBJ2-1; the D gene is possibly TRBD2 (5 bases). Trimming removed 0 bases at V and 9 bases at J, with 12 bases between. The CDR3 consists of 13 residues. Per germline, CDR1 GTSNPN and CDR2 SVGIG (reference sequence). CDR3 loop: CAWSVLGGVEQFF. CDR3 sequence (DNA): TGTGCCTGGAGTGTACTAGGTGGTGTTGAGCAGTTCTTC.

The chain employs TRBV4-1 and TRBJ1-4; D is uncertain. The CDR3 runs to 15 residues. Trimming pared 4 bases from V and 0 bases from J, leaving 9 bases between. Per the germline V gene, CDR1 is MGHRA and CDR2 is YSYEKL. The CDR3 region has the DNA TGCGCCAGCAGCCCTCACTTATCAACTAATGAAAAACTGTTTTTT. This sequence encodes CASSPHLSTNEKLFF.

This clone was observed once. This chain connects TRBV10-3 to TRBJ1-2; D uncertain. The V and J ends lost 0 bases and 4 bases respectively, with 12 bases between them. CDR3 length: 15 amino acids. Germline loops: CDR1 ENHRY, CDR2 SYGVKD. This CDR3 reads CAISESSGVFYGYTF. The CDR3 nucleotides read TGTGCCATCAGTGAGTCCTCCGGAGTATTCTATGGCTACACCTTC.

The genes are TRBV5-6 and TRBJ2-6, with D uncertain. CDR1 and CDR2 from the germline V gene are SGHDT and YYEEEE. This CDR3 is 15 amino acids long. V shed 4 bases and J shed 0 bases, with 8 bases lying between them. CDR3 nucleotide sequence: TGTGCCAGCAGCGCAGGATTCTCTGGGGCCAACGTCCTGACTTTC. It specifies CASSAGFSGANVLTF.

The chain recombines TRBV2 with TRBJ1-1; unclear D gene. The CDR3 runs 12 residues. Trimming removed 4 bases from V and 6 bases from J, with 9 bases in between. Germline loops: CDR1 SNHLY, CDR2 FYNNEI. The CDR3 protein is CASSGAASEAFF. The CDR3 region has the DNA TGTGCCAGCAGTGGGGCCGCCTCTGAAGCTTTCTTT.

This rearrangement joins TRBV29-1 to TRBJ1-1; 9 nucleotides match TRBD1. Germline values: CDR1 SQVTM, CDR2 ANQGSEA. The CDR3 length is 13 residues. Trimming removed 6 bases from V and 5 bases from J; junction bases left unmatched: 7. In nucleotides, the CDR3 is TGCAGCGTGGAACAGGGGGCGCGGACTGAAGCTTTCTTT. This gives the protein CSVEQGARTEAFF.

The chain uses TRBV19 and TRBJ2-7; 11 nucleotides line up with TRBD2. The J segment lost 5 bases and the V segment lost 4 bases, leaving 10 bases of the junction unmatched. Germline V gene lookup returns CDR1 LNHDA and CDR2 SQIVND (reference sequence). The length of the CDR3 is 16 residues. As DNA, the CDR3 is TGTGCCAGTAGTACTCTTAGCGGGAGGGCCCGCAACGAGCAGTACTTC. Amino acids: CASSTLSGRARNEQYF.

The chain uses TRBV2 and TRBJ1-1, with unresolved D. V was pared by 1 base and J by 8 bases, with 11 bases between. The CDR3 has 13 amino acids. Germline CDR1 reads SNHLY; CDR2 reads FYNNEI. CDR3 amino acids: CASSEEGFIEAFF. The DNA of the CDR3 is TGTGCCAGCAGTGAAGAGGGATTTATAGAAGCTTTCTTT.

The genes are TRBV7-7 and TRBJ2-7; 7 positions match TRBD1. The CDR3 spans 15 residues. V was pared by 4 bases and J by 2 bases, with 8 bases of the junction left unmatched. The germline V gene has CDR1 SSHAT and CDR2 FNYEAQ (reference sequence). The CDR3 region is CASSSGPGTAYEQYF. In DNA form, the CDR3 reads TGTGCCAGCAGCTCGGGGCCCGGGACAGCCTACGAGCAGTACTTC.

The CDR3 loop is CASSQADRYYTGYTF. CDR3 in DNA: TGTGCCAGCAGCCAAGCCGACAGGTACTATACCGGCTACACCTTC. The J gene is TRBJ1-2, the V gene TRBV28, with a tentative D call TRBD1 (6 bases). Germline-derived CDR1 and CDR2 are MDHEN and SYDVKM. The CDR3 consists of 15 residues. Trimming took 6 bases from V and 8 from J, leaving 22 bases between them.

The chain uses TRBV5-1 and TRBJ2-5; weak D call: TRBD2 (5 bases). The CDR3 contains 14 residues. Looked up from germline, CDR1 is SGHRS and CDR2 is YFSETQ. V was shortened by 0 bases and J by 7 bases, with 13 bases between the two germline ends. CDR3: CASSLAGEMGTQYF. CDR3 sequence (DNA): TGCGCCAGCAGCTTGGCCGGGGAAATGGGGACCCAGTACTTC. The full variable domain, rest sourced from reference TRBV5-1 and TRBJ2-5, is KAGVTQTPRYLIKTRGQQVTLSCSPISGHRSVSWYQQTPGQGLQFLFEYFSETQRNKGNFPGRFSGRQFSNSRSEMNVSTLELGDSALYLCASSLAGEMGTQYFGPGTRLLVL.

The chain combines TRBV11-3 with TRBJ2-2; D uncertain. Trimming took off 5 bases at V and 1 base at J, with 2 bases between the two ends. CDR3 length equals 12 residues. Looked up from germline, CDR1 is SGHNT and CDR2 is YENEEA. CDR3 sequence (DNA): TGTGCCAGCAGCCGGAACACCGGGGAGCTGTTTTTT. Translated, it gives CASSRNTGELFF.

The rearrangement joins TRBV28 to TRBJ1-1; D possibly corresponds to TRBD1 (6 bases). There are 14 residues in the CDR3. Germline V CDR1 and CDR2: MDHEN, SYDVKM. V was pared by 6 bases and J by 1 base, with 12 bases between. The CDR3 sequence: CASRWSGENTEAFF. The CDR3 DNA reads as TGTGCCAGCAGGTGGTCAGGGGAGAACACTGAAGCTTTCTTT.

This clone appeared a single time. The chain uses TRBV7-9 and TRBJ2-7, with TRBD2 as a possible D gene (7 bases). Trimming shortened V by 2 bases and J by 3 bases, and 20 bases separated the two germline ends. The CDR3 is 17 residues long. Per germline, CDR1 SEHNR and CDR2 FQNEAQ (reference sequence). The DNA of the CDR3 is TGTGCCAGCAGCTTACGCGGGGGTAATGAGGGGGACTACGAGCAGTACTTC. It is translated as CASSLRGGNEGDYEQYF.

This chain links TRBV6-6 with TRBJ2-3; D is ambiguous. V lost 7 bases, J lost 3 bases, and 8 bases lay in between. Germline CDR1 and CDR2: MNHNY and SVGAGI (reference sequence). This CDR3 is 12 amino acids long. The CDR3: CASIGDTDTQYF. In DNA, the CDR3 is TGTGCCAGCATTGGTGATACAGATACGCAGTATTTT.

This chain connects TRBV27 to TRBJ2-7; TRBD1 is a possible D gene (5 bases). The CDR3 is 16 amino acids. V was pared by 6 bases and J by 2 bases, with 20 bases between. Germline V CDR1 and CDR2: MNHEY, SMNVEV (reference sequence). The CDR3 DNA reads TGTGCCAGCAGCCCCCTACTCACGGCAGGGCCCTACGAGCAGTACTTC. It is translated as CASSPLLTAGPYEQYF.

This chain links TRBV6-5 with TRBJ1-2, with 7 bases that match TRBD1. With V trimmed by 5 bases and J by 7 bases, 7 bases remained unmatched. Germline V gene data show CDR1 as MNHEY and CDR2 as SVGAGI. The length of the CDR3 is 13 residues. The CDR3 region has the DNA TGTGCCAGCAGTGCGCCCGGGACAGCTGGCTACACCTTC. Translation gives CASSAPGTAGYTF.

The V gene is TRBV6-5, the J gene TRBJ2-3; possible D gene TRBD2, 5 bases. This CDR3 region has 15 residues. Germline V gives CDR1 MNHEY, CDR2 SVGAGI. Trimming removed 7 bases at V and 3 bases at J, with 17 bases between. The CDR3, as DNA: TGTGCCAGCAAGCTCGAGGGCCCGGGGACAGATACGCAGTATTTT. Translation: CASKLEGPGTDTQYF.

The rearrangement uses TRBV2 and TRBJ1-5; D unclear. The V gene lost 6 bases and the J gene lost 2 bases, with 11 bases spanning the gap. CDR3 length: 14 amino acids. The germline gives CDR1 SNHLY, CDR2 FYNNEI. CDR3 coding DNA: TGTGCCAGCAGGGAACTACTCGGCAATCAGCCCCAGCATTTT. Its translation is CASRELLGNQPQHF.

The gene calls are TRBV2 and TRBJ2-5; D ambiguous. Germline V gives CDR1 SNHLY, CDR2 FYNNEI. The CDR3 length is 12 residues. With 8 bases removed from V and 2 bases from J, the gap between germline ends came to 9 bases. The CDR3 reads CASRLHQETQYF. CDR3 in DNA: TGTGCCAGCCGCCTACATCAAGAGACCCAGTACTTC.

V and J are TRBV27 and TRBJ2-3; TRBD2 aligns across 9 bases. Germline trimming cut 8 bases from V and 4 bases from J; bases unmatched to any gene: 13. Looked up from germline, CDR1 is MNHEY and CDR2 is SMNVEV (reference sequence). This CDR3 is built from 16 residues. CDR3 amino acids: CASRDSGSSVPDTQYF. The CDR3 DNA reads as TGTGCCAGCCGGGATAGCGGGAGCTCCGTACCAGATACGCAGTATTTT.

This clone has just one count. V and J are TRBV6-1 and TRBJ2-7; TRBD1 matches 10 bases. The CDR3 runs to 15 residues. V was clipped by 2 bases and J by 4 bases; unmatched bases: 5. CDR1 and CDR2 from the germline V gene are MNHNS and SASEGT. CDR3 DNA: TGTGCCAGCAGTGAAATGGGGACAGGGGTATACGAGCAGTACTTC. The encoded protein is CASSEMGTGVYEQYF.

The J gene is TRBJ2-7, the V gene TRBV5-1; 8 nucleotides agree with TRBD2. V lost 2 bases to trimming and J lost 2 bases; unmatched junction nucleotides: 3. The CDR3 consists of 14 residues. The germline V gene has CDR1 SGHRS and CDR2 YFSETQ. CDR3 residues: CASSFRLAPYEQYF. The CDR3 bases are TGCGCCAGCAGCTTTCGACTAGCGCCCTACGAGCAGTACTTC.

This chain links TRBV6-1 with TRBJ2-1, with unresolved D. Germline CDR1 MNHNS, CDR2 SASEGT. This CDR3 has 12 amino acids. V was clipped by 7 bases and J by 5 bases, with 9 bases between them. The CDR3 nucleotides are TGTGCCAGCACGCCAGCTCACAATGAGCAGTTCTTC. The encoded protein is CASTPAHNEQFF.

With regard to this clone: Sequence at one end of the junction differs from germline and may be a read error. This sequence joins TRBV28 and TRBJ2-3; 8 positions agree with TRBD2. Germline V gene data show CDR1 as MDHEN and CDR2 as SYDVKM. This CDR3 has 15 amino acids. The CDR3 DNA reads TGTGCCAGCACTTTATGGCGGGGGGACTTTAATACGCAGTATTTT. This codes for CASTLWRGDFNTQYF.

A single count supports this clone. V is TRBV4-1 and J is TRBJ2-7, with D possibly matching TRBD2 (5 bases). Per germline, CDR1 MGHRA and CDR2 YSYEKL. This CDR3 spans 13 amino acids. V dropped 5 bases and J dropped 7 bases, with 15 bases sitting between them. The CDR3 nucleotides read TGCGCCAGCAGCTATCTCCAGACGGGGGAGCAGTACTTC. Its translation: CASSYLQTGEQYF.

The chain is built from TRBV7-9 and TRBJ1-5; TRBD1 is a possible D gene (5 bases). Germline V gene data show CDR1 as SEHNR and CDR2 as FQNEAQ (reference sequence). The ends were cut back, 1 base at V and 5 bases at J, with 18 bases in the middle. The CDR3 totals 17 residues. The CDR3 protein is CASSLVYGGREDQPQHF. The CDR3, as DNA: TGTGCCAGCAGCTTAGTTTACGGGGGAAGGGAGGATCAGCCCCAGCATTTT.